One and the same sample provided the 18 T cell receptor beta chains below, sequenced in a study of CD8 T cells in Susac syndrome. Roughly 0.45 to 1 ug RNA was reverse transcribed with random hexamers. Each CDR3 protein is one row after TCRdb ran MiXCR on the immunoSEQ multiplex PCR reads. Of about 440,000 distinct CDR3 sequences listed, more than 80% are singletons. The sequenced sample consisted of CD8+ T cells from PBMCs. These TCRs come from a human donor with multiple sclerosis.

The chain joins TRBV5-1 to TRBJ2-7; D is perhaps TRBD1 or TRBD2 (6 bases each). V was shortened by 4 bases and J by 0 bases, with 17 bases between the two germline ends. CDR1 and CDR2 (germline): SGHRS, YFSETQ. This CDR3 is built from 16 residues. CDR3 nucleotides: TGCGCCAGCAGCCCCTTTCAAGGAGGGGGCTCCTACGAGCAGTACTTC. Residues: CASSPFQGGGSYEQYF.

This sequence joins TRBV29-1 and TRBJ2-1; 13 bases fit TRBD2. Germline assignment: CDR1 SQVTM and CDR2 ANQGSEA. J gave up 8 bases and V 4 bases, and 2 bases lay outside the gene matches. The CDR3 runs 13 residues. The CDR3 DNA reads as TGCAGCGTTGGACTAGCGGGAGGTCATGAGCAGTTCTTC. This encodes CSVGLAGGHEQFF.

The V and J genes are TRBV30 and TRBJ2-3; 9 bases match TRBD2. This CDR3 region has 13 residues. V shed 7 bases and J 2 bases; nucleotides not matched to a gene: 4. Germline lookup yields CDR1 GTSNPN and CDR2 SVGIG (reference sequence). The CDR3 protein is CAFTSGYTDTQYF. CDR3 DNA: TGTGCCTTCACTAGCGGGTACACAGATACGCAGTATTTT.

The chain links TRBV5-4 to TRBJ2-3, with D unclear. The germline CDR1 and CDR2 sequences are SGHNT and YYREEE (reference sequence). The CDR3 spans 16 residues. The germline V and J ends were trimmed by 0 bases and 0 bases, with 11 bases remaining between them. CDR3 DNA sequence: TGTGCCAGCAGCTTGGGACCCGACCTAAGCACAGATACGCAGTATTTT. Amino acids: CASSLGPDLSTDTQYF.

This clonotype occurred a few times. The rearrangement links TRBV6-5 to TRBJ2-5; D remains unclear. CDR1 is MNHEY and CDR2 is SVGAGI in the germline V gene. The V end lost 5 bases, the J end lost 5 bases, and 15 bases lay between the germline ends. The CDR3 is 14 residues long. The CDR3 loop is CASSNPRPRETQYF. The CDR3 DNA sequence: TGTGCCAGCAGTAACCCTCGGCCTCGGGAGACCCAGTACTTC.

The chain joins TRBV19 to TRBJ1-1, with D uncertain. Germline V lookup: CDR1 LNHDA, CDR2 SQIVND (reference sequence). The CDR3 contains 13 residues. V lost 0 bases and J 4 bases, leaving 6 bases between the germline ends. The CDR3 loop reads CASSIEPGTEAFF. In nucleotides, the CDR3 is TGTGCCAGTAGTATAGAGCCGGGCACTGAAGCTTTCTTT.

The rearrangement joins TRBV5-1 to TRBJ2-3, with D unclear. Trimming pared 3 bases from V and 6 bases from J, leaving 11 bases between. Germline values: CDR1 SGHRS, CDR2 YFSETQ. This CDR3 is 13 amino acids long. This CDR3 is CASSSRTSDTQYF. The DNA for the CDR3 is TGCGCCAGCAGCTCCCGGACGAGCGATACGCAGTATTTT. The full variable domain, with the rest looked up from reference TRBV5-1 and TRBJ2-3, is KAGVTQTPRYLIKTRGQQVTLSCSPISGHRSVSWYQQTPGQGLQFLFEYFSETQRNKGNFPGRFSGRQFSNSRSEMNVSTLELGDSALYLCASSSRTSDTQYFGPGTRLTVL.

The chain has TRBV28 and TRBJ2-3; D is possibly TRBD2 (9 bases). Trimming took off 6 bases at V and 1 base at J, with 32 bases between the two ends. Germline V gives CDR1 MDHEN, CDR2 SYDVKM. This CDR3 has 21 residues. The CDR3 DNA follows: TGTGCCAGCAGATCCGACAGGGGAGATGGTCTAGCGGGGTTCTGCACAGATACGCAGTATTTT. This codes for CASRSDRGDGLAGFCTDTQYF.

The gene calls are TRBV5-4 and TRBJ2-3; D not certain. The V and J ends lost 2 bases and 0 bases respectively, with 13 bases between them. The CDR3 contains 16 residues. The germline CDR1 and CDR2 sequences are SGHNT and YYREEE (reference sequence). CDR3 DNA: TGTGCCAGCAGCTTAGAAGACCTTACTAGCACAGATACGCAGTATTTT. It codes for CASSLEDLTSTDTQYF.

The V and J genes are TRBV6-5 and TRBJ2-1, with TRBD2 matching over 9 bases. This CDR3 has 18 amino acids. Germline values: CDR1 MNHEY, CDR2 SVGAGI. V trimming: 2 bases; J trimming: 5 bases; junction bases outside the gene matches: 13. The CDR3 bases are TGTGCCAGCAGTTACGTAGCGGGGGACGCCCACATTAACAATGAGCAGTTCTTC. This translates into CASSYVAGDAHINNEQFF.

The rearrangement links TRBV4-2 to TRBJ2-7; perhaps TRBD1 as D (5 bases). Germline V gives CDR1 LGHNA, CDR2 YNFKEQ. The V and J ends lost 0 bases and 4 bases respectively, with 13 bases between them. The CDR3 totals 15 residues. The CDR3, as DNA: TGTGCCAGCAGCCAAGATAGGGGTAGATATTACGAGCAGTACTTC. Translation gives CASSQDRGRYYEQYF.

This rearrangement joins TRBV6-1 to TRBJ2-3; TRBD2 matches at 9 bases. Trimming cost V 5 bases and J 0 bases; bases outside gene matches: 9. Per the germline V gene, CDR1 is MNHNS and CDR2 is SASEGT. The CDR3 covers 17 residues. This CDR3 is CASSPPGLAPSTDTQYF. In DNA form, the CDR3 reads TGTGCCAGCAGTCCCCCGGGACTAGCACCTAGCACAGATACGCAGTATTTT.

The chain carries TRBV14 and TRBJ2-5; D is possibly TRBD1 or TRBD2 (6 bases each). The germline CDR1 and CDR2 sequences are SGHDN and FVKESK. Deletions cut 1 base from V and 6 bases from J, with 15 bases between. The CDR3 spans 15 residues. CDR3 sequence reads: CASSQAPGAIQTQYF. CDR3 DNA sequence: TGTGCCAGCAGCCAAGCTCCGGGGGCAATACAGACCCAGTACTTC. The full variable domain, in which reference TRBV14 and TRBJ2-5 provide the parts outside the CDR3, is EAGVTQFPSHSVIEKGQTVTLRCDPISGHDNLYWYRRVMGKEIKFLLHFVKESKQDESGMPNNRFLAERTGGTYSTLKVQPAELEDSGVYFCASSQAPGAIQTQYFGPGTRLLVL.

The chain carries TRBV27 and TRBJ1-5; D is uncertain. Germline loops: CDR1 MNHEY, CDR2 SMNVEV (reference sequence). This CDR3 has 10 residues. V was pared by 10 bases and J by 4 bases, with 5 bases between. The CDR3 loop reads CATKNQPQHF. Written as DNA, the CDR3 is TGTGCCACCAAAAATCAGCCCCAGCATTTT.

CDR3 DNA: TGTGCCAGCAGTGAATTCCTTAACACTGAAGCTTTCTTT. Its translation is CASSEFLNTEAFF. The rearrangement uses TRBV25-1 and TRBJ1-1; D remains unclear. Trimming cost V 1 base and J 2 bases, with 5 bases left between them. Germline V gene lookup returns CDR1 MGHDK and CDR2 SYGVNS. The CDR3 extends over 13 amino acids.

This clonotype was recorded only once. V is TRBV12-3 or TRBV12-4 and J is TRBJ2-1, with 7 positions matching TRBD2. The CDR3 is 16 residues long. V shed 5 bases, J shed 7 bases, and the junction held 14 bases outside the gene matches. CDR3 amino acids: CASSPIGLGGRNEQFF. The DNA of the CDR3 is TGTGCCAGCAGTCCCATTGGACTAGGTGGCAGGAATGAGCAGTTCTTC.

The rearrangement uses TRBV10-3 and TRBJ1-1, with 8 bases lining up with TRBD1. CDR3 length: 13 amino acids. In germline, CDR1 is ENHRY, CDR2 SYGVKD. Unmatched junction bases numbered 6, after V lost 6 bases and J lost 6 bases. The CDR3 is CAISPDRGAEAFF. For the CDR3, the DNA is TGTGCCATCAGCCCAGACAGGGGCGCTGAAGCTTTCTTT.

The rearrangement uses TRBV2 and TRBJ1-5; D ambiguous. The CDR3 is 14 residues long. Trimming cost V 7 bases and J 2 bases, with 12 bases left between them. In germline, CDR1 is SNHLY, CDR2 FYNNEI. CDR3 amino acids: CASTPFLGNQPQHF. CDR3 nucleotides: TGTGCCAGCACCCCCTTCCTTGGCAATCAGCCCCAGCATTTT.